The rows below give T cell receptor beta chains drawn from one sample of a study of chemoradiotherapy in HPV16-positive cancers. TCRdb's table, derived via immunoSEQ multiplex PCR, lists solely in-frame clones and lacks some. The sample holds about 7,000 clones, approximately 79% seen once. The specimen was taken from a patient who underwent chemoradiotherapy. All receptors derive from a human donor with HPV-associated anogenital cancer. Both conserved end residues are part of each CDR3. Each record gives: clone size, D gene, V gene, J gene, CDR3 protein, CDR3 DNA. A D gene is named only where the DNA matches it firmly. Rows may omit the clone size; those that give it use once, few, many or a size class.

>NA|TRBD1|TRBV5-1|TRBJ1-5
CASRGGPGQGWDQPQHF
TGCGCCAGCAGGGGGGGGCCGGGACAGGGATGGGATCAGCCCCAGCATTTT
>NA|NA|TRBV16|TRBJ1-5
CASSQSTGHNQPQHF
TGTGCCAGCAGCCAATCAACTGGTCACAATCAGCCCCAGCATTTT
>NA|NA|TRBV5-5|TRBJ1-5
CASSLAGGNQPQHF
TGTGCCAGCAGCTTGGCCGGGGGCAATCAGCCCCAGCATTTT
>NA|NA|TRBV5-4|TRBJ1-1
CASSMNQGIYTEAFF
TGTGCCAGCAGCATGAATCAGGGGATTTACACTGAAGCTTTCTTT
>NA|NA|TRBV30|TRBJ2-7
CAHSRQGSYEQYF
TGTGCCCATTCCAGGCAGGGATCCTACGAGCAGTACTTC
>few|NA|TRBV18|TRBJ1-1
CASSSQDTEAFF
TGTGCCAGCTCGTCACAGGACACTGAAGCTTTCTTT
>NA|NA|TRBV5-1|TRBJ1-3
CASSLAGRGNTIYF
TGCGCCAGCAGCTTAGCGGGACGCGGAAACACCATATATTTT
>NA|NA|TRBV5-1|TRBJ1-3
CASSATRGNTIYF
TGCGCCAGCAGCGCAACCAGGGGAAACACCATATATTTT
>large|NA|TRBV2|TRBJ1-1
CASDVGGTEAFF
TGTGCCAGCGACGTGGGTGGCACTGAAGCTTTCTTT
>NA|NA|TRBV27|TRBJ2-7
CASSPGSYEQYF
TGTGCCAGCAGTCCCGGTTCCTACGAGCAGTACTTC
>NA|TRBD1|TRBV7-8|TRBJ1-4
CASSLGSPGQGTEKLFF
TGTGCCAGCAGCTTAGGGAGCCCGGGACAGGGGACTGAAAAACTGTTTTTT
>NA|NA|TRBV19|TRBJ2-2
CASSPQHGELFF
TGTGCCAGTAGCCCACAGCACGGGGAGCTGTTTTTT
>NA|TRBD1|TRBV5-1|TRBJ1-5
CASSSGQTPGQPQHF
TGCGCCAGCAGCTCGGGACAGACTCCAGGCCAGCCCCAGCATTTT
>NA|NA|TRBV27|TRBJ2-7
CASHSGGGQYF
TGTGCCAGCCACTCCGGGGGTGGGCAGTACTTC
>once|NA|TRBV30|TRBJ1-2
CAWSVEGSRVGTGYTF
TGTGCCTGGAGTGTAGAAGGGTCGCGAGTCGGCACTGGCTACACCTTC
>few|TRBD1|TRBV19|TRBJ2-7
CASSILAGGSYEQYF
TGTGCCAGTAGTATTTTGGCAGGGGGCTCCTACGAGCAGTACTTC